This T cell receptor (beta chain) stems from a study of shared clonotypes between healthy human individuals. Study-level background: Every donor yielded three CD4 naive, three CD4 memory, two CD8 naive and one CD8 memory plate.

Data came from immunoSEQ multiplex PCR; TCRdb stores just in-frame clones and leaves some out. The sample shows approximately 2.5 million clones, just over 90% of them seen only once. This TCR derives from a man between 18 and 35 years old in good health. Source material: naive CD4+ T cells sorted from blood. Subset described: CD45RA+ positively selected.

DNA of the CDR3: TGTGCCAGTAGTAGCCTAAGGGGCTACACTGAAGCTTTCTTT. Amino acids: CASSSLRGYTEAFF. This chain uses TRBV19 with TRBJ1-1; perhaps TRBD1 as D (5 bases). V gave up 4 bases and J gave up 3 bases, with 12 bases separating them. Germline V gene lookup returns CDR1 LNHDA and CDR2 SQIVND (reference sequence). The CDR3 spans 14 residues. Variable domain in full (rest from reference TRBV19 and TRBJ1-1): DGGITQSPKYLFRKEGQNVTLSCEQNLNHDAMYWYRQDPGQGLRLIYYSQIVNDFQKGDIAEGYSVSREKKESFPLTVTSAQKNPTAFYLCASSSLRGYTEAFFGQGTRLTVV.